This record covers a single T cell receptor (beta chain). This record belongs to a study of blood T cell repertoires in COVID-19. Study at large: Italy, Spain and the United States were the sources of the convalescent and acute COVID-19 samples. T cells, B-cell-depleted T cells, or PBMCs provided the cDNA or gDNA that served as material.

The CDR3 extends over 15 amino acids. Germline CDR1 and CDR2: MNHEY and SVGEGT. Trimming removed 3 bases from V and 4 bases from J, with 13 bases in between. In the original workflow: Estimation of nucleated cell counts was performed using reference gene primer amplification. This table comes from immunoSEQ multiplex PCR, and its TCRdb copy is limited to in-frame clones, with some not included. Clonal size and the V and J genes are those of that table, whereas D and trimming came from the DNA. The sample yields about 21,000 clones, about 85% seen once. Sequencing was done on a sample of peripheral blood. The sequence came from a human donor with active COVID-19. The donor label of this sample is uncertain. V gene TRBV6-2 or TRBV6-3 combines with J gene TRBJ2-1; a weak D match, TRBD2 (6 bases). CDR3 protein: CASSYMAGIYNEQFF. The CDR3 coding sequence is TGTGCCAGCAGTTATATGGCGGGAATTTACAATGAGCAGTTCTTC.